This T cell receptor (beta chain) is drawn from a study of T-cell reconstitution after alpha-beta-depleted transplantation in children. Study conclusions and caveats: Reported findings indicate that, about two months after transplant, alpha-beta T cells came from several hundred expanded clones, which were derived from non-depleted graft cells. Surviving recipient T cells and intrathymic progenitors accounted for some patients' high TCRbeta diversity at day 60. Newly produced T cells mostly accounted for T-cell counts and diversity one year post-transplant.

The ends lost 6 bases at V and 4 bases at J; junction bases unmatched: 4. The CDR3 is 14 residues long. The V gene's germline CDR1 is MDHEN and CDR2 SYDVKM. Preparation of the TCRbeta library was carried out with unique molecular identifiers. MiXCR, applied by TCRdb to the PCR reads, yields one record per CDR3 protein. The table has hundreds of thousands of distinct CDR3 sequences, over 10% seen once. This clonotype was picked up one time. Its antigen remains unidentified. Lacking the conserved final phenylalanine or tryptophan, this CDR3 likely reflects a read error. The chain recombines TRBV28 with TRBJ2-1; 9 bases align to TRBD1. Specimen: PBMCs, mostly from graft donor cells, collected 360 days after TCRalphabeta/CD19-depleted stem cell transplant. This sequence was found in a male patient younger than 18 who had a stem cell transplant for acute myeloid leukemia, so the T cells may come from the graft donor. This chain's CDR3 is CASSRDRVYNEQFL. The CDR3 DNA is TGTGCCAGCAGCCGGGACAGGGTATACAATGAGCAGTTCCTC.